This T cell receptor beta chain was sequenced for a study of CD8+ T cells in alopecia areata. This CDR3 contains 13 residues. Trimming took 5 bases from V and 7 from J, leaving 12 bases between them. Germline CDR1 is MNHEY and CDR2 is SMNVEV (reference sequence). Extracted RNA was reverse transcribed, and the resulting cDNA served as sequencing template. TCRdb keeps only in-frame clones here, not all; method: immunoSEQ multiplex PCR. The sample gives 20,000 to 30,000 clones, 52% of which show up once; roughly a third is in the top ten. The chain joins TRBV27 to TRBJ2-1; D uncertain. The TCR sequence derives from a human donor with alopecia areata. Sequencing input: NKG2D-high CD8+ T cells sorted from blood. In DNA, the CDR3 is TGTGCCAGCAGTATTGTAGTGGGGAATGAGCAGTTCTTC. Protein: CASSIVVGNEQFF.